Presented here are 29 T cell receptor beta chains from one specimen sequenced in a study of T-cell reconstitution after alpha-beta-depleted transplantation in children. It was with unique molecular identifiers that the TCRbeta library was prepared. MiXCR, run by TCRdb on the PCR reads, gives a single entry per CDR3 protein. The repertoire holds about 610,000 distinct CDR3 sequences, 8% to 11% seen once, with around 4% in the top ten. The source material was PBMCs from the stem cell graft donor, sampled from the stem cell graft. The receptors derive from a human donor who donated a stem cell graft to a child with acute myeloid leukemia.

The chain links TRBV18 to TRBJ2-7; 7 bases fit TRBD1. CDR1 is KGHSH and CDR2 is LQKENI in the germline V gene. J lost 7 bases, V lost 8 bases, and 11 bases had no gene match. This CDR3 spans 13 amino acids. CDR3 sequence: CASTIDRDGEQYF. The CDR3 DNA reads TGTGCCAGCACAATAGACAGGGACGGGGAGCAGTACTTC.

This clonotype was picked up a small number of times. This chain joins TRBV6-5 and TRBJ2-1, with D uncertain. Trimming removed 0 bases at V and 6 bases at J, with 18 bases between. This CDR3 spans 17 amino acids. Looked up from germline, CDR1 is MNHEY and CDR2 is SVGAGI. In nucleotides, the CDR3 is TGTGCCAGCAGTTACTCGGGTGGGTACGGATGGCTCAATGAGCAGTTCTTC. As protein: CASSYSGGYGWLNEQFF.

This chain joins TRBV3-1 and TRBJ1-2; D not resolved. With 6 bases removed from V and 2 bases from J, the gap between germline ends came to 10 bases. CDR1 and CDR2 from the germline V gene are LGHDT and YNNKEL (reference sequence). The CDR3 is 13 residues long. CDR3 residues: CASRKVGNYGYTF. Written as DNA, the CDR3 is TGTGCCAGCAGAAAAGTGGGGAACTATGGCTACACCTTC.

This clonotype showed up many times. The CDR3 nucleotides are TGTGCCAGCAGAACATACTATTACAATGAGCAGTTCTTC. Protein product: CASRTYYYNEQFF. The V gene is TRBV25-1, the J gene TRBJ2-1; D uncertain. CDR3 length equals 13 residues. V shed 6 bases and J shed 4 bases, with 10 bases lying between them. CDR1 MGHDK and CDR2 SYGVNS come from the germline V gene. The complete variable domain, with remaining parts taken from reference TRBV25-1 and TRBJ2-1, reads EADIYQTPRYLVIGTGKKITLECSQTMGHDKMYWYQQDPGMELHLIHYSYGVNSTEKGDLSSESTVSRIRTEHFPLTLESARPSHTSQYLCASRTYYYNEQFFGPGTRLTVL.

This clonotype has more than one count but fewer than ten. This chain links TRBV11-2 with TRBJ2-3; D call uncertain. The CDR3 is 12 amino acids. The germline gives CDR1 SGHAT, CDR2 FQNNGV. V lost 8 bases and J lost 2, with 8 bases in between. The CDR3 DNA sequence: TGTGCCAGCCTCCGTTTCACAGATACGCAGTATTTT. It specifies CASLRFTDTQYF.

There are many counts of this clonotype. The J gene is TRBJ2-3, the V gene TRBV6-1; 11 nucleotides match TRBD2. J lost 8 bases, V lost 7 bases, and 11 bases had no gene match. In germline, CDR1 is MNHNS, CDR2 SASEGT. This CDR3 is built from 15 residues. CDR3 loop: CASTIVLAGVGTQYF. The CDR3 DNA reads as TGTGCCAGCACGATTGTACTAGCGGGAGTGGGTACGCAGTATTTT.

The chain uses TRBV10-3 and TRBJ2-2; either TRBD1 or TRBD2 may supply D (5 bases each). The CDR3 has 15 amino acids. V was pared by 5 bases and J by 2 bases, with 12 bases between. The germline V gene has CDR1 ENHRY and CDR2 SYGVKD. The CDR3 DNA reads TGTGCCATCAGTCCCCCGGGGCCTAACACCGGGGAGCTGTTTTTT. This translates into CAISPPGPNTGELFF.

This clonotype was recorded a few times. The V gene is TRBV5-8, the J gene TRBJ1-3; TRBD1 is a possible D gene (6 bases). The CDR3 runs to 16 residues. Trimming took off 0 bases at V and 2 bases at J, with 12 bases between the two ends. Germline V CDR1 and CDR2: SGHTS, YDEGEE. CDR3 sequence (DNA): TGTGCCAGCAGCTTGGCCGGGGGCGGCGCTGGAAACACCATATATTTT. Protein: CASSLAGGGAGNTIYF. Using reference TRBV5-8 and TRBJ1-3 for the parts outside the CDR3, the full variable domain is EAGVTQSPTHLIKTRGQQATLRCSPISGHTSVYWYQQALGLGLQFLLWYDEGEERNRGNFPPRFSGRQFPNYSSELNVNALELEDSALYLCASSLAGGGAGNTIYFGEGSWLTVV.

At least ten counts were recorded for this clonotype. The CDR3 nucleotides are TGCAGCGTTGAAGGAAAAGGGGGCAAGGGCGGGGAGCTGTTTTTT. Translation: CSVEGKGGKGGELFF. V is TRBV29-1 and J is TRBJ2-2; 7 bases align to TRBD1. V was clipped by 1 base and J by 7 bases; unmatched bases: 9. The V gene's germline CDR1 is SQVTM and CDR2 ANQGSEA. CDR3 length: 15 amino acids.

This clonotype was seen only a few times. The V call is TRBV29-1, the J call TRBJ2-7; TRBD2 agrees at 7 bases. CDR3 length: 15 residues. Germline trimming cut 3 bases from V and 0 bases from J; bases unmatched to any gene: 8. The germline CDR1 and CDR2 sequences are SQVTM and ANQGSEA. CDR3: CSVEGVGEGSYEQYF. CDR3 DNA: TGCAGCGTTGAGGGGGTAGGGGAGGGCTCCTACGAGCAGTACTTC.

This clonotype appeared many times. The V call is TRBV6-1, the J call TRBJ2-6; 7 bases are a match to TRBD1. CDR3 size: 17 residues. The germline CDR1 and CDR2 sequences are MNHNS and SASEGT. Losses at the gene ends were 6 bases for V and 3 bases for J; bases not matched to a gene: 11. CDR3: CASSPHRGQSGANVLTF. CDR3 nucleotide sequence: TGTGCCAGCAGCCCCCACAGGGGACAGAGTGGGGCCAACGTCCTGACTTTC.

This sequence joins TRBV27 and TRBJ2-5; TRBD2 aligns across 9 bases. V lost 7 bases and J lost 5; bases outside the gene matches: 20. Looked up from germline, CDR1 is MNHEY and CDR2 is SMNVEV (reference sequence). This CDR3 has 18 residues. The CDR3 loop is CASKKDRAGGREGETQYF. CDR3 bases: TGTGCCAGCAAAAAAGACAGAGCGGGAGGACGAGAGGGGGAGACCCAGTACTTC.

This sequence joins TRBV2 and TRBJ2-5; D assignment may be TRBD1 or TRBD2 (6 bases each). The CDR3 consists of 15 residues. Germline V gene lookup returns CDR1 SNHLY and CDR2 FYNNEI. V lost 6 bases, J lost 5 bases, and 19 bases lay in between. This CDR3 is CASRNLGGPSETQYF. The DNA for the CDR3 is TGTGCCAGCAGGAACTTAGGGGGGCCCTCGGAGACCCAGTACTTC.

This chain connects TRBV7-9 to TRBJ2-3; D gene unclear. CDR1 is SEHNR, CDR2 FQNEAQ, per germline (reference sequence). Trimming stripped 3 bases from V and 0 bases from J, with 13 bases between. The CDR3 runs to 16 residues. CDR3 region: CASSFPVPQSTDTQYF. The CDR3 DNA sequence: TGTGCCAGCAGCTTCCCAGTGCCTCAAAGCACAGATACGCAGTATTTT.

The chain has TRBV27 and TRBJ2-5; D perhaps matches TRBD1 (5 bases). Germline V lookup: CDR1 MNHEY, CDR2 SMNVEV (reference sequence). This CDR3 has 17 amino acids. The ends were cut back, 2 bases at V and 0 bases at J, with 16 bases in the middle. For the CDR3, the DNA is TGTGCCAGCAGTTTAGAGACCAGGGCAGGGCACCAAGAGACCCAGTACTTC. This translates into CASSLETRAGHQETQYF.

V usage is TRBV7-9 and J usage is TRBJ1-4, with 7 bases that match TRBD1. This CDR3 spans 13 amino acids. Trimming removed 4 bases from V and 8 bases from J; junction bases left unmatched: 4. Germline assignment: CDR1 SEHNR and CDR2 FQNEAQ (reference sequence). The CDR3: CASSSRDREKLFF. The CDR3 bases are TGTGCCAGCAGCTCCCGGGACAGAGAAAAACTGTTTTTT.

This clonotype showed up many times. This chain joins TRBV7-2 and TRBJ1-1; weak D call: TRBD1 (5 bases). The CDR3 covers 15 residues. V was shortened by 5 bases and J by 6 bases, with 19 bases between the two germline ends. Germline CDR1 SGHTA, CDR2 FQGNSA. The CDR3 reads CASSPGTVNRAEAFF. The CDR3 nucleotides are TGTGCCAGCAGCCCTGGGACGGTGAATCGGGCTGAAGCTTTCTTT.

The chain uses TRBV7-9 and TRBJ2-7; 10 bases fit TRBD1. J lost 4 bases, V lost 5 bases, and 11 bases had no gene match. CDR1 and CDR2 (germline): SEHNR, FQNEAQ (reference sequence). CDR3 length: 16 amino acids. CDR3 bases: TGTGCCAGCAGCCTTCAGCCGGGACAGGGGTCGTACGAGCAGTACTTC. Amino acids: CASSLQPGQGSYEQYF.

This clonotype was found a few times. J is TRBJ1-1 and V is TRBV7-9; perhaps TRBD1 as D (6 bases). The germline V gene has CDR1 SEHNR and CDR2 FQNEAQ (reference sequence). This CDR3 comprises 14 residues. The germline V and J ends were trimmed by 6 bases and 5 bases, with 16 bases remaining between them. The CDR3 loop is CASSRRDTGTEAFF. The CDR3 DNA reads TGTGCCAGCAGTCGCCGGGACACCGGGACTGAAGCTTTCTTT.

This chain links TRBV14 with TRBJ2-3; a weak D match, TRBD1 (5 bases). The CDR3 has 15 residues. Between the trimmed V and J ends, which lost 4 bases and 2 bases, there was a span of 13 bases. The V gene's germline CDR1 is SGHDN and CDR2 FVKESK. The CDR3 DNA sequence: TGTGCCAGCAGCCTAGAGGCAGGGCACACAGATACGCAGTATTTT. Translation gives CASSLEAGHTDTQYF.

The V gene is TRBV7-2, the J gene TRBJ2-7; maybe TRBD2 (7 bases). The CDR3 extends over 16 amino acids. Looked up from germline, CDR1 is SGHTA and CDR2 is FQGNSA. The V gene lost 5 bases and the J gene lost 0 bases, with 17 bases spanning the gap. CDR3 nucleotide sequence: TGTGCCAGCAGCCAAGGGGGGGCGGGAACCTCCTACGAGCAGTACTTC. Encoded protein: CASSQGGAGTSYEQYF.

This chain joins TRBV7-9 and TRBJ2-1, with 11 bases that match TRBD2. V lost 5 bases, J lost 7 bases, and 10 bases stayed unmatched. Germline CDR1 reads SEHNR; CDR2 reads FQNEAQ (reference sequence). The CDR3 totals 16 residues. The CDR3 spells CASSEKTSGMGNEQFF. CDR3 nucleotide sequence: TGTGCCAGCAGCGAAAAGACTAGCGGGATGGGGAATGAGCAGTTCTTC.

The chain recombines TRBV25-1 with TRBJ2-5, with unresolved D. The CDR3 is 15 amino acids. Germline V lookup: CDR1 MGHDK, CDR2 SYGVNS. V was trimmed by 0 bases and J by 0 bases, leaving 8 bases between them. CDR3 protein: CASSEYWGNQETQYF. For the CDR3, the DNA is TGTGCCAGCAGTGAATACTGGGGAAACCAAGAGACCCAGTACTTC.

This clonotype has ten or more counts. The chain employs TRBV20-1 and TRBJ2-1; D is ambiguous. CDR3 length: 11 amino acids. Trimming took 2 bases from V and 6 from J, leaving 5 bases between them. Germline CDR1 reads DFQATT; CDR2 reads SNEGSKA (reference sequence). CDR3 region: CSARRGNEQFF. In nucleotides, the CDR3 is TGCAGTGCTAGACGCGGCAATGAGCAGTTCTTC.

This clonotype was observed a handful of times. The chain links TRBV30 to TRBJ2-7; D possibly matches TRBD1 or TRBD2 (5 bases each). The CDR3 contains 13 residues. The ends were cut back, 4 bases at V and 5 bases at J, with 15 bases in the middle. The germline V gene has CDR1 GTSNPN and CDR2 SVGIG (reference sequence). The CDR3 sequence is CAWIDGAGDEQYF. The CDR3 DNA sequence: TGTGCCTGGATTGATGGGGCCGGGGACGAGCAGTACTTC.

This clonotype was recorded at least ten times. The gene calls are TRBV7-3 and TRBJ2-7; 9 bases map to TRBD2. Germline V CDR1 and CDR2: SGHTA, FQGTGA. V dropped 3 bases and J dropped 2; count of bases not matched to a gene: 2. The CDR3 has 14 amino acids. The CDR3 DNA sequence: TGTGCCAGCAGCTTGCTAGCGGGGCCCTACGAGCAGTACTTC. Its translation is CASSLLAGPYEQYF. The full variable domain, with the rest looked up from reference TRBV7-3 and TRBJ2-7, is GAGVSQTPSNKVTEKGKYVELRCDPISGHTALYWYRQSLGQGPEFLIYFQGTGAADDSGLPNDRFFAVRPEGSVSTLKIQRTERGDSAVYLCASSLLAGPYEQYFGPGTRLTVT.

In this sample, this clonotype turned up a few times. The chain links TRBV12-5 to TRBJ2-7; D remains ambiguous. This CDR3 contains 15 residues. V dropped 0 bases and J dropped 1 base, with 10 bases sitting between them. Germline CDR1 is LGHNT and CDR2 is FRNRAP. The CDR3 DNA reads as TGTGCTAGTGGTTTGGTACCCTCGAGATCCTACGAGCAGTACTTC. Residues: CASGLVPSRSYEQYF. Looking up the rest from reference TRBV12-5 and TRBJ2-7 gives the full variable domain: DARVTQTPRHKVTEMGQEVTMRCQPILGHNTVFWYRQTMMQGLELLAYFRNRAPLDDSGMPKDRFSAEMPDATLATLKIQPSEPRDSAVYFCASGLVPSRSYEQYFGPGTRLTVT.

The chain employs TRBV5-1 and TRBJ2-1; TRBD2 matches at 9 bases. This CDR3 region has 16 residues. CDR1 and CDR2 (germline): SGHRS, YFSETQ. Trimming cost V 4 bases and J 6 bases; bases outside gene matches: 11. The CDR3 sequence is CASSTSLAGRANEQFF. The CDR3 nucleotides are TGCGCCAGCAGCACTTCGCTAGCGGGACGGGCCAATGAGCAGTTCTTC. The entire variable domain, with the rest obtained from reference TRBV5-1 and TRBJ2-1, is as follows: KAGVTQTPRYLIKTRGQQVTLSCSPISGHRSVSWYQQTPGQGLQFLFEYFSETQRNKGNFPGRFSGRQFSNSRSEMNVSTLELGDSALYLCASSTSLAGRANEQFFGPGTRLTVL.

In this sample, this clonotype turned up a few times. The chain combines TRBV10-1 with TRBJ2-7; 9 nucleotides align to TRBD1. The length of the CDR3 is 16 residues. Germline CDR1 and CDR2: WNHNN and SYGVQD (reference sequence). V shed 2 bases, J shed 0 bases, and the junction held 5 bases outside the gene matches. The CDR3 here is CASSEPGTGTSYEQYF. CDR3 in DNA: TGCGCCAGCAGTGAGCCGGGGACAGGGACCTCCTACGAGCAGTACTTC.